The entry below describes one T cell receptor (beta chain). What antigen it recognizes has not been identified. One base away there is no much larger clone; base qualities are not given. This entry belongs to a study of cytomegalovirus exposure and HLA in healthy donors (dated by TCRdb to about 2017). Study-wide context: An earlier analysis of several hundred of the donors reported 276 Gb of sequence data and 117 million unique TCR beta sequences obtained from some 200 million T cells. An early release covering roughly 580 HLA-typed donors comprised roughly 300 gigabases of sequencing data and roughly 85 million unique TCR sequences. Of the roughly 400 genotyped donors, over 65% fell in the genetic ancestry cluster associated with self-reported Caucasian donors. The study was designed to test whether signatures of past pathogen exposure could be identified by cataloging public T cell receptors. Using immunosequencing, the study profiled T cell repertoires from about 620 subjects and related those repertoires to cytomegalovirus serostatus. Along with the roughly 610-subject first cohort, a separate validation cohort of 120 different subjects was used. To predict cytomegalovirus infection status, the study brought together high-throughput TCR immunosequencing, statistical association of individual TCRs with disease status, and machine learning. A later analysis re-examined previously published TCR beta repertoires from more than 650 donors and added high-resolution HLA genotyping to investigate patterns of TCR occurrence. Rather than drawing on any new phenotypic data, the later analysis identified candidate immune exposures from TCR beta sequences and the way those sequences occurred across donors. An earlier analysis of 587 of the donors used high-throughput TCR beta sequencing to judge whether each TCR beta V gene segment behaved as functional or pseudogenic. Donor age, sex, ethnicity and CMV serostatus were compiled alongside the repertoire data. In a later genetic analysis, genome-wide SNP genotypes for about three fifths of the roughly 670 donors were used, and that subset was treated as a discovery cohort. Every discovery cohort repertoire had been produced on one sequencing platform. HLA typing included class I and class II loci at four-digit resolution. Typing coverage differed by locus: A, B, C, DRB1 and DQB1 were typed in about 629-640 donors, DQA1 in 500 to 550, DPA1 in around 580, and DPB1 in about 450. A few DR-DQ haplotypes were handled as single units for association and clustering because linkage in the cohort was strong. On average, roughly 240,000 unique TCR beta nucleotide sequences were sequenced per donor among a few hundred genotyped donors of the cohort, with roughly 20% of those sequences being non-productive. Results and caveats for the whole study, not just this receptor: A further reported finding was that TCR beta sequences accurately predicted the HLA-A and HLA-B alleles for most subjects in the first cohort. In a later analysis, several top co-occurrence clusters were reported to appear linked to parvovirus B19, influenza, CMV and Epstein-Barr virus. Most TCR sequences were observed very rarely across donors, whereas some public TCRs were present in many individuals. A later analysis found that HLA-associated TCR beta chains were more clonally expanded and had lower generation probabilities than equally common non-associated chains. V-gene and J-gene trimming of TCR beta chains was associated with a missense DCLRE1C variant in a later genetic analysis, and the association was replicated in an independent cohort. The presence/absence analyses assumed that sequencing depth was roughly uniform across donors, and that assumption may not be true. The only immune exposure information available for the cohort was CMV serostatus. Broadly in line with IMGT annotations, most TCR beta V segments showed up in productive rearrangements about 87% or about 30% of the time in an earlier analysis of approximately 640 of the donors. A later genetic analysis reported fewer N-insertions in productive TCRs among donors in an Asian-associated ancestry cluster than the roughly 640-donor mean. Only TCR beta chains were sequenced in this cohort, and the absence of alpha or paired-chain data limited detectable features. The authors suggested that the approach could potentially be generalized to other disease states and immunological phenotypes. In vitro tests confirmed that a few of the cytomegalovirus-associated TCR beta chains recognize cytomegalovirus antigens. Because counts were too low, roughly 16 rarely observed V segments, including chromosome 9 orphons, were excluded from the earlier analysis of 587 of the donors. A total of fewer than 200 TCR beta chains were listed by the study as associated with cytomegalovirus. In a later analysis, TCR association rates were found to vary across HLA loci, with the most associated TCRs seen for DRB1 alleles and the fewest for HLA-C alleles. Because some donors lacked HLA typing at each locus, the association tests relied only on the typed subset. Strong co-occurrence of HLA alleles, especially DR and DQ, made assigning TCR associations to individual alleles difficult. According to a later analysis, most CMV-associated TCR beta chains appeared to be HLA-restricted, and the HLA associations seemed to be driven largely by CMV exposure. At a false discovery rate of 0.05, a later analysis linked fewer than 20,000 TCR beta sequences to specific HLA alleles. Correlated functional status among segregating V segments might reflect linkage disequilibrium, but an unknown experimental factor could not be ruled out. Cytomegalovirus status was reported to be diagnosed by the classifier with high specificity and sensitivity in both the original and validation cohorts. Some IMGT-functional V segments, including TRBV6-2 and TRBV6-3, could not be told apart with the 87-base-pair reads, so those segments were excluded. A cluster of highly shared sequence variants was judged likely to represent a technical artifact of the sequencing pipeline.

The CDR3, from cysteine to phenylalanine, totals 13 residues. Only the CDR3 DNA stays, 39 bases, in frame from base 1. The CDR1 and CDR2 encoded by the germline V gene are MNHNS and SASEGT. V loses 5 bases at its end and J loses 9 bases; junction bases beyond the gene matches: 2. The library came from the immunoSEQ multiplex PCR assay. The multiplex PCR relied on a mix of 60 forward primers for TCR Vbeta segments and 13 reverse primers for TCR Jbeta segments. The CDR3 region of rearranged TCR beta genes was amplified from genomic DNA with a multiplex PCR assay. The Illumina HiSeq System was used to sequence the amplified TCR beta libraries as 87-base-pair reads. Turning to the authors' computational methods: A later analysis tallied roughly 80 million unique TCR beta chains across the 666 repertoires, and approximately 11 million of those chains were shared by two or more donors. A nearest-neighbor algorithm error-corrected the raw reads and collapsed the reads into unique sequences, merging closely related sequences to remove PCR and sequencing errors. Alignment of CDR3 sequences to IMGT reference sequences was used to assign V, D and J gene segments. Each retained sequence needed at least a six-nucleotide match to both a V gene segment and a J gene segment. A rearrangement was called productive if the CDR3 had no stop codons and remained in frame with V and J, and every other rearrangement was called non-productive. Following IMGT convention, CDR3 was defined as the stretch from the second conserved V-encoded cysteine to the conserved J-encoded phenylalanine. In an earlier analysis of approximately 500 of the donors, sequences lacking an unambiguous match to a single V gene segment were excluded. In an earlier analysis of several hundred of the donors, a V segment was called functional when productive rearrangements were above 56.7%, and segregating when the standard deviation between donors exceeded 5%. To diagnose cytomegalovirus status from the catalog of TCR beta chain sequences, a statistical classification framework was built. V and J gene assignment, in a later analysis, came from comparing TCR nucleotide sequences with IMGT/GENE-DB human TR gene sequences. Using the TCRdist pipeline, a later analysis assigned CDR3 sequences along with most-parsimonious VDJ recombination scenarios. In a later analysis, each TCR beta chain was defined by its CDR3 amino acid sequence together with its V-gene family, and reads without a unique V-gene family were excluded. As a way to deal with suspected cross-contamination and a sequencing artifact, a later analysis dropped hundreds of nucleotide sequences that were highly shared and had low generation probability. A later analysis calculated a clonal expansion index for each public chain from normalized within-repertoire ranks of inferred template counts. In a later analysis, generation probabilities were computed with a VDJ recombination model fitted to out-of-frame rearrangements, and the resulting probabilities were checked against IGoR. Hypergeometric tests were used in a later analysis to score TCR-TCR, TCR-HLA and TCR-CMV co-occurrence, with a repertoire-size bias correction applied to the TCR pairs. In a later analysis, false discovery rates were estimated by permuting HLA or CMV assignments 20 times. In a later analysis, co-occurring TCRs were grouped using DBSCAN, with TCRdist sequence similarity added in when clustering inside HLA-allele-positive subsets. For co-occurrence clustering, repertoires with fewer than 30,000 or more than 120,000 public chains were excluded, along with four or five repertoires with anomalous nucleotide sharing. As stored in TCRdb, this immuneACCESS dataset retains in-frame rearrangements with V and J assigned. A fraction of the clones does not appear; measured against another copy, unresolved V genes explain less than half of the discrepancy, and the remainder lacks a known reason. D and trimming were read from the DNA, whereas the V and J calls and clone size are those reported in that table. The sample table holds under 55,000 clones, of which 72% were seen once. Together, the top ten hold about 9.7% of the sample.

In total, around 600 healthy bone marrow donors made up the cohort. At the time of sampling, every cohort member was nominally healthy, though immune exposures that went unrecorded were likely present. The donor was CMV seronegative and belonged to the group of over 350 seronegative cohort members. Each donor provided a peripheral blood sample, and peripheral blood mononuclear cells were used for TCR beta sequencing. The Qiagen DNeasy Blood Extraction Kit was used to extract genomic DNA from the blood cell samples. The source material was PBMCs. This receptor was taken from a woman aged 50 to 65 in good health and CMV-seronegative. The chain couples TRBV6-1 to TRBJ2-1, with TRBD2 matching 12 junction bases. The CDR3 sequence is CASSRTSGVEQFF. The DNA reads as follows: TGTGCCAGCAGTAGGACTAGCGGGGTTGAGCAGTTCTTC.